This TCR beta chain appears in the sequencing data of a study of shared clonotypes between healthy human individuals. Regarding the study as a whole: Inspection by rarefaction showed sorted-subset sequencing to be incomplete despite large depth. Limited genetic and exposure-history diversity came from having few donors.

Deletions cut 5 bases from V and 5 bases from J, with 21 bases between. Germline V lookup: CDR1 LNHNV, CDR2 YYDKDF (reference sequence). CDR3 length equals 16 residues. It was CD45RO-negative cells, positively selected for CCR7, that made up naive CD8 cells, with terminally differentiated effector memory CD45RA+ cells excluded. Healthy and HIV-negative, the adult donors had no recent acute infections or vaccinations. TCRdb's table, derived via immunoSEQ multiplex PCR, lists solely in-frame clones and lacks some. The sample holds around 1.9 million clones, about 93% seen once. A note on this clone: Its antigen remains unidentified.

This chain joins TRBV15 and TRBJ1-2; D call uncertain. Sample: naive CD8+ T cells from PBMCs. The TCR was taken from a young man in good health. Some clones in this sample may be carry-over from other donors' samples. The CDR3 nucleotides read TGTGCCACCAGCGAAACTTTGCGACACGACAAGTATGGCTACACCTTC. Its translation: CATSETLRHDKYGYTF.